One sample yielded the 25 T cell receptor beta chains listed below, sequenced in a study of cytomegalovirus exposure and HLA in healthy donors. The study ran its PCR with 60 Vbeta and 13 Jbeta primers. The table came from immunoSEQ multiplex PCR; TCRdb's copy has only in-frame clones and leaves some out. This repertoire shows approximately 170,000 clones, more than 65% found once; its top ten account for around 1.5%. The material sequenced was PBMCs. Receptors originate from a male donor in good health and CMV-seronegative.

The CDR3 DNA reads as TGTGCCAGCAGCAAAGGAGAGGGGGTTGGCTACACCTTC. Translated, it gives CASSKGEGVGYTF. This chain links TRBV21-1 with TRBJ1-2; the table names TRBD1, a call not compared with the DNA. TRBV21-1 is marked as a pseudogene. The CDR3 sequence is 13 residues long.

J is TRBJ1-1 and V is TRBV29-1; TRBD1 matches 10 bases. The length of the CDR3 is 14 residues. The junction had 7 bases not matched to a gene; V was cut back by 6 bases and J by 3 bases. CDR1 and CDR2 (germline): SQVTM, ANQGSEA. CDR3 protein: CSVKGQGGYTEAFF. CDR3 bases: TGCAGCGTCAAAGGACAGGGGGGGTACACTGAAGCTTTCTTT.

This rearrangement joins TRBV7-9 to TRBJ1-5; TRBD1 matches 7 bases. CDR3 size: 16 residues. CDR1 SEHNR and CDR2 FQNEAQ come from the germline V gene (reference sequence). Trimming at V came to 0 bases and at J to 7 bases, leaving 9 bases not matched to a gene. The CDR3 DNA is TGTGCCAGCAGCTTAGCGAGGGGGCAGAGTTACCAGCCCCAGCATTTT. It encodes CASSLARGQSYQPQHF. The whole variable domain, filled in from reference TRBV7-9 and TRBJ1-5, reads DTGVSQNPRHKITKRGQNVTFRCDPISEHNRLYWYRQTLGQGPEFLTYFQNEAQLEKSRLLSDRFSAERPKGSFSTLEIQRTEQGDSAMYLCASSLARGQSYQPQHFGDGTRLSIL.

The rearrangement joins TRBV7-2 to TRBJ1-2, with D perhaps matching TRBD1 (5 bases). The germline CDR1 and CDR2 sequences are SGHTA and FQGNSA. Between the trimmed V and J ends, which lost 4 bases and 4 bases, there was a span of 13 bases. The CDR3 runs to 14 residues. CDR3 DNA: TGTGCCAGCAGCTCGCCTGGGGGGGGCTATGGCTACACCTTC. Its protein is CASSSPGGGYGYTF.

The count of this clone is one. This sequence joins TRBV21-1 and TRBJ2-5; no DNA check was done on the table's D call, TRBD1. TRBV21-1 is a known pseudogene. This CDR3 spans 17 amino acids. For the CDR3, the DNA is TGTGAGGAAGCCCGGACGAAAGGGGGGGACAGGGTGGAGACCCAGTACTTC. Encoded protein: CEEARTKGGDRVETQYF.

A few counts support this clone. The chain links TRBV2 to TRBJ2-5; TRBD1 agrees at 11 bases. CDR1 and CDR2 (germline): SNHLY, FYNNEI. The J segment lost 5 bases and the V segment lost 5 bases, leaving 13 bases of the junction unmatched. The CDR3 is 17 amino acids. The CDR3 DNA sequence: TGTGCCAGCAGTACGCAACCGGGACAGGGGGGTAGGGAGACCCAGTACTTC. Translated, it gives CASSTQPGQGGRETQYF.

This clone has a handful of counts. The chain couples TRBV7-8 to TRBJ2-1, with 7 bases fitting TRBD2. The germline gives CDR1 SGHVS, CDR2 FQNEAQ. The CDR3 is 16 residues long. J lost 4 bases, V lost 5 bases, and 11 bases had no gene match. The CDR3 DNA reads as TGTGCCAGCAGCCCAGGGAGGGCGGGGTGGTACAATGAGCAGTTCTTC. This sequence encodes CASSPGRAGWYNEQFF.

The V and J genes are TRBV2 and TRBJ2-5, with TRBD1 matching over 8 bases. The germline V gene encodes CDR1 SNHLY and CDR2 FYNNEI. The J segment lost 2 bases and the V segment lost 10 bases, leaving 3 bases of the junction unmatched. The CDR3 is 12 residues long. For the CDR3, the DNA is TGTGCCATCAGGACAGGGCAAGAGACCCAGTACTTC. Amino acids: CAIRTGQETQYF.

This chain joins TRBV19 and TRBJ1-1; 7 bases fit TRBD1. The CDR3 contains 16 residues. Germline values: CDR1 LNHDA, CDR2 SQIVND (reference sequence). After removal of 8 bases from V and 0 bases from J, the junction contained 12 bases not matched to a gene. CDR3 sequence reads: CASFRSGQIMNTEAFF. The CDR3 DNA reads TGTGCCAGTTTCCGTTCGGGACAGATAATGAACACTGAAGCTTTCTTT.

The genes are TRBV7-2 and TRBJ1-2; D remains unclear. V gave up 1 base and J gave up 4 bases, with 10 bases separating them. CDR1 SGHTA and CDR2 FQGNSA come from the germline V gene. The CDR3 loop spans 14 amino acids. The CDR3 sequence: CASSLDVTAYGYTF. Here the CDR3 DNA reads TGTGCCAGCAGCTTAGACGTAACAGCCTATGGCTACACCTTC.

The chain carries TRBV25-1 and TRBJ2-1; TRBD1 is a possible D gene (5 bases). Trimming took 8 bases from V and 6 from J, leaving 17 bases between them. The CDR3 is made up of 14 amino acids. Germline V gives CDR1 MGHDK, CDR2 SYGVNS. CDR3 loop: CASQALGQSNEQFF. The CDR3 DNA sequence: TGTGCCAGCCAAGCCCTGGGGCAGAGCAATGAGCAGTTCTTC.

V usage is TRBV6-4 and J usage is TRBJ2-1, with a possible D match to TRBD1 (5 bases). The V end was cut by 8 bases, the J end by 0 bases, with 14 bases between. Germline V gives CDR1 MRHNA, CDR2 SNTAGT. The CDR3 is made up of 15 amino acids. The CDR3 protein is CASSRTLDSYNEQFF. CDR3 DNA sequence: TGTGCCAGCTCGAGGACACTTGACTCCTACAATGAGCAGTTCTTC.

The genes are TRBV6-1 and TRBJ2-7; 8 bases align to TRBD1. CDR1 is MNHNS, CDR2 SASEGT, per germline. The CDR3 sequence is 15 residues long. The V segment lost 1 base and the J segment 3 bases; nucleotides outside the gene matches: 5. In nucleotides, the CDR3 is TGTGCCAGCAGTGAAGAAGGGACAGGAGTCTACGAGCAGTACTTC. This codes for CASSEEGTGVYEQYF.

This clone was counted between two and nine times. The chain links TRBV18 to TRBJ1-5; D possibly corresponds to TRBD1 (6 bases). V lost 6 bases and J lost 0, with 18 bases in between. The germline V gene encodes CDR1 KGHSH and CDR2 LQKENI. The CDR3 spans 17 residues. CDR3 sequence: CASSQTGSPYSNQPQHF. CDR3 sequence (DNA): TGTGCCAGCTCTCAAACAGGGTCACCCTATAGCAATCAGCCCCAGCATTTT.

The chain is built from TRBV28 and TRBJ2-5, with 8 nucleotides matching TRBD1. The CDR3 extends over 14 amino acids. After removal of 5 bases from V and 4 bases from J, the junction contained 6 bases not matched to a gene. Germline CDR1 reads MDHEN; CDR2 reads SYDVKM. The CDR3 DNA reads TGTGCCAGCAGTGGTGCAGGGGGCGCAGAGACCCAGTACTTC. As protein: CASSGAGGAETQYF.

V gene TRBV28 combines with J gene TRBJ2-7, with TRBD1 matching 8 bases. CDR3 size: 14 residues. The germline CDR1 and CDR2 sequences are MDHEN and SYDVKM. The junction had 3 bases not matched to a gene; V was cut back by 1 base and J by 4 bases. The CDR3 sequence: CASSLSRTGYEQYF. The CDR3 nucleotides are TGTGCCAGCAGTTTATCCCGGACAGGGTACGAGCAGTACTTC.

The rearrangement uses TRBV5-1 and TRBJ1-6; D is possibly TRBD1 (6 bases). V dropped 4 bases and J dropped 2 bases, with 13 bases sitting between them. CDR1 SGHRS and CDR2 YFSETQ come from the germline V gene. This CDR3 is 16 amino acids long. CDR3 amino acids: CASSADSRPYNSPLHF. The CDR3 DNA reads TGCGCCAGCAGCGCGGACAGCAGACCCTATAATTCACCCCTCCACTTT.

The chain carries TRBV5-4 and TRBJ2-1, with 8 bases aligning to TRBD2. The CDR3 sequence is 18 residues long. Germline values: CDR1 SGHNT, CDR2 YYREEE (reference sequence). V lost 4 bases, J lost 0 bases, and 12 bases stayed unmatched. Written as DNA, the CDR3 is TGTGCCAGCAGCACCCGGGGGGGCAGGTTATTCTCCTACAATGAGCAGTTCTTC. Encoded protein: CASSTRGGRLFSYNEQFF.

The CDR3 nucleotides read TGTGCCAGCAGCGTAGCCCTCAGATCTGAGCAGTTCTTC. It is translated as CASSVALRSEQFF. This chain uses TRBV9 with TRBJ2-1; D is unresolved. Trimming took 0 bases from V and 9 from J, leaving 10 bases between them. The CDR3 is 13 residues long. Germline-derived CDR1 and CDR2 are SGDLS and YYNGEE.

About this clone: Other DNA variants within this sample encode the same CDR3. This chain links TRBV5-4 with TRBJ2-3; 7 bases are a match to TRBD1. This CDR3 contains 15 residues. Germline CDR1 SGHNT, CDR2 YYREEE (reference sequence). Trimming took 0 bases from V and 4 from J; bases not matched to a gene: 5. The CDR3 protein is CASSLGQGGADTQYF. DNA for the CDR3: TGTGCCAGCAGCTTGGGACAGGGTGGCGCAGATACGCAGTATTTT. The full variable domain, rest sourced from reference TRBV5-4 and TRBJ2-3, is ETGVTQSPTHLIKTRGQQVTLRCSSQSGHNTVSWYQQALGQGPQFIFQYYREEENGRGNFPPRFSGLQFPNYSSELNVNALELDDSALYLCASSLGQGGADTQYFGPGTRLTVL.

This clone occurred a few times. This chain links TRBV11-2 with TRBJ1-2; D is ambiguous. V was trimmed by 2 bases and J by 4 bases, leaving 8 bases between them. This CDR3 spans 13 amino acids. Looked up from germline, CDR1 is SGHAT and CDR2 is FQNNGV. CDR3 nucleotide sequence: TGTGCCAGCAGCTTAACCACTACCTATGGCTACACCTTC. It is translated as CASSLTTTYGYTF.

This rearrangement joins TRBV7-9 to TRBJ1-1; D is possibly TRBD1 (6 bases). The V and J ends lost 3 bases and 8 bases respectively, with 13 bases between them. Germline V gene sequence: CDR1 SEHNR, CDR2 FQNEAQ (reference sequence). This CDR3 contains 13 residues. CDR3 in DNA: TGTGCCAGCAGCTTTACTGTGACAGGCGAAGCTTTCTTT. The encoded protein is CASSFTVTGEAFF.

This chain connects TRBV5-1 to TRBJ1-6; no definite D call. The CDR3 sequence is 13 residues long. Germline V gene sequence: CDR1 SGHRS, CDR2 YFSETQ. The V end lost 0 bases, the J end lost 9 bases, and 7 bases lay between the germline ends. CDR3 DNA sequence: TGCGCCAGCAGCTTGGGAGGAACTTCACCCCTCCACTTT. Amino acids: CASSLGGTSPLHF.

In regard to this clone: Other DNA sequences in this sample translate to the same CDR3. The chain is built from TRBV5-1 and TRBJ1-5; perhaps TRBD1 as D (5 bases). Germline loops: CDR1 SGHRS, CDR2 YFSETQ. The V and J ends lost 0 bases and 4 bases respectively, with 5 bases between them. This CDR3 spans 13 amino acids. CDR3 DNA sequence: TGCGCCAGCAGCTTGGGACAGAATCAGCCCCAGCATTTT. It yields the protein CASSLGQNQPQHF.

This chain joins TRBV27 and TRBJ2-1; 8 bases line up with TRBD2. V lost 7 bases and J lost 9; bases outside the gene matches: 20. This CDR3 contains 17 residues. Germline CDR1 MNHEY, CDR2 SMNVEV (reference sequence). CDR3 bases: TGTGCCAGCACCAAAGTGAGCGGGAGAGGGCTCCGGGGTGAGCAGTTCTTC. This translates into CASTKVSGRGLRGEQFF.